Below, one T cell receptor beta chain is given with its context. The sample belongs to a study of monozygotic twins with inflammatory bowel disease. The CDR3 is 13 residues long. Germline assignment: CDR1 SQVTM and CDR2 ANQGSEA. TCRdb processed the 5' RACE reads again and assigns one entry to each CDR3 protein, with no DNA. This table holds approximately 330,000 distinct CDR3 sequences. The sequenced sample was blood. This TCR was recovered from a human donor with ulcerative colitis or Crohn's disease, or a healthy co-twin of an affected twin (not recorded which). V is TRBV29-1 and J is TRBJ2-1; there is no DNA to check the TCRdb D call of TRBD2. The CDR3 reads CSVVWARYNEQFF.